This T cell receptor (beta chain) was profiled in a study of T-cell reconstitution after alpha-beta-depleted transplantation in children. Study-level points and caveats: Several hundred expanded graft clones reportedly were the source of alpha-beta T cells about two months after transplant. Newly made T cells mostly supplied T-cell counts and diversity one year after transplant. In some patients, recipient T cells and intrathymic progenitors surviving conditioning explained high day-60 diversity.

TCRbeta library construction was performed incorporating unique molecular identifiers. TCRdb redid the calling of the PCR reads with MiXCR, one entry per CDR3 protein. The data contain 350,000 to 500,000 distinct CDR3 sequences, approximately 42% of them singletons. The V end was cut by 1 base, the J end by 5 bases, with 16 bases between. The V gene's germline CDR1 is DFQATT and CDR2 SNEGSKA (reference sequence). This CDR3 spans 15 amino acids. This clonotype has just a few counts. Its antigen is unknown. This specimen was PBMCs, taken before TCRalphabeta/CD19-depleted stem cell transplant. The V gene is TRBV20-1, the J gene TRBJ2-3; D remains unclear. The origin of this receptor is a girl aged 2-9 years with aplastic anemia, due to receive a stem cell transplant. The CDR3 spells CSARVRRNLGDTQYF. CDR3 nucleotide sequence: TGCAGTGCTAGAGTTAGGCGTAACCTTGGAGATACGCAGTATTTT.